This paragraph reports one T cell receptor beta chain. The antigen is undetermined. Germline V gene data show CDR1 as SQVTM and CDR2 as ANQGSEA. Trimming stripped 6 bases from V and 1 base from J, with 11 bases between. This CDR3 is 13 amino acids long. The sample is drawn from a study of T cell repertoires in cytomegalovirus infection. Study background: Matching HLA type, along with CMV infection, was indicated by public TCR beta signatures.

TCRdb independently ran MiXCR on the reads; one entry per CDR3 protein. The sample records some 70,000 distinct CDR3 sequences, about 23% being singletons. Overall study findings and caveats: Carriers of CMV and the relevant HLA type were discriminated by public TCR beta frequency.

The source material was PBMCs, sequenced either directly or after in vitro stimulation (not recorded which). The TCR comes from a human donor in good health (CMV status not recorded). Some clones in this sample may be carry-over from other donors' samples. This chain connects TRBV29-1 to TRBJ2-3, with D perhaps TRBD2 (6 bases). The CDR3 sequence is CSVAPGGTDTQYF. CDR3 DNA: TGCAGCGTAGCTCCGGGAGGCACAGATACGCAGTATTTT.